Following are 8 T cell receptor beta chains from one sample sequenced in a study of cytomegalovirus exposure and HLA in healthy donors. With 60 Vbeta and 13 Jbeta primers, the PCR was carried out. Sequencing was performed with immunoSEQ multiplex PCR; in TCRdb, only in-frame clones are kept and a portion is missing. The table lists about 100,000 clones, about 80% of them singletons. The sample consisted of PBMCs. The receptors shown here come from a man aged 25 to 40 in good health and CMV-seronegative.

In its sample, this clone was seen once. The genes are TRBV19 and TRBJ1-5; no reliable D call. CDR3 length: 13 amino acids. V lost 3 bases and J 3 bases, leaving 6 bases between the germline ends. The V gene's germline CDR1 is LNHDA and CDR2 SQIVND (reference sequence). The CDR3 is CASSIHFNQPQHF. Here the CDR3 DNA reads TGTGCCAGTAGTATTCACTTCAATCAGCCCCAGCATTTT.

The rearrangement joins TRBV9 to TRBJ2-3, with D possibly TRBD2 on 6 matching bases. V was pared by 2 bases and J by 5 bases, with 18 bases between. This CDR3 region has 16 residues. Germline CDR1 is SGDLS and CDR2 is YYNGEE. The CDR3 spells CASSVTGAVEVDTQYF. Written as DNA, the CDR3 is TGTGCCAGCAGCGTGACGGGAGCAGTGGAGGTAGATACGCAGTATTTT.

The chain is built from TRBV5-1 and TRBJ1-3; 8 positions agree with TRBD1. V was pared by 2 bases and J by 2 bases, with 0 bases of the junction left unmatched. Germline V gene data show CDR1 as SGHRS and CDR2 as YFSETQ. The CDR3 extends over 14 amino acids. The CDR3 here is CASSLQGAGNTIYF. CDR3 nucleotide sequence: TGCGCCAGCAGCTTACAGGGGGCTGGAAACACCATATATTTT.

The chain links TRBV5-4 to TRBJ2-1; TRBD1 matches 9 bases. This CDR3 contains 15 residues. J gave up 6 bases and V 2 bases, and 6 bases lay outside the gene matches. Germline V gene lookup returns CDR1 SGHNT and CDR2 YYREEE (reference sequence). The CDR3 coding sequence is TGTGCCAGCAGCTTCCGGGACAGGGACGGCAATGAGCAGTTCTTC. Protein: CASSFRDRDGNEQFF.

This chain joins TRBV9 and TRBJ2-1; 8 nucleotides line up with TRBD1. The germline V gene has CDR1 SGDLS and CDR2 YYNGEE. The CDR3 consists of 21 residues. Losses at the gene ends were 2 bases for V and 7 bases for J; bases not matched to a gene: 26. CDR3 bases: TGTGCCAGCAGCGTCCCACAGTTCGGACAGGGTATAAGGGAGCAACTGAATGAGCAGTTCTTC. Its translation is CASSVPQFGQGIREQLNEQFF.

The chain has TRBV28 and TRBJ2-4, with 7 bases fitting TRBD1. CDR3 length: 13 amino acids. The germline V gene has CDR1 MDHEN and CDR2 SYDVKM. Trimming cost V 9 bases and J 3 bases; bases outside gene matches: 5. The CDR3 nucleotides are TGTGCCAGTAGACAGGGCTACAAAAACATTCAGTACTTC. As protein: CASRQGYKNIQYF. Supplemented by reference TRBV28 and TRBJ2-4, the full variable domain reads DVKVTQSSRYLVKRTGEKVFLECVQDMDHENMFWYRQDPGLGLRLIYFSYDVKMKEKGDIPEGYSVSREKKERFSLILESASTNQTSMYLCASRQGYKNIQYFGAGTRLSVL.

The chain carries TRBV7-3 and TRBJ2-1; 12 nucleotides match TRBD2. Trimming cost V 0 bases and J 7 bases; bases outside gene matches: 4. This CDR3 has 16 amino acids. The germline V gene has CDR1 SGHTA and CDR2 FQGTGA. The CDR3 DNA follows: TGTGCCAGCAGCTTAACGGGACTAGCGGGTTATAATGAGCAGTTCTTC. Its translation: CASSLTGLAGYNEQFF. The whole variable domain, remainder taken from reference TRBV7-3 and TRBJ2-1, is GAGVSQTPSNKVTEKGKYVELRCDPISGHTALYWYRQSLGQGPEFLIYFQGTGAADDSGLPNDRFFAVRPEGSVSTLKIQRTERGDSAVYLCASSLTGLAGYNEQFFGPGTRLTVL.

The chain joins TRBV30 to TRBJ2-5; TRBD1 aligns across 7 bases. The J call is uncertain, as TRBJ2-7 better fits the DNA end. The CDR3 loop spans 14 amino acids. CDR1 is GTSNPN, CDR2 SVGIG, per germline (reference sequence). DNA of the CDR3: TGTGCCTGGAGTACGAAGGGGGCAGGCGGCGAGCAGTACTTC. Its translation is CAWSTKGAGGEQYF.